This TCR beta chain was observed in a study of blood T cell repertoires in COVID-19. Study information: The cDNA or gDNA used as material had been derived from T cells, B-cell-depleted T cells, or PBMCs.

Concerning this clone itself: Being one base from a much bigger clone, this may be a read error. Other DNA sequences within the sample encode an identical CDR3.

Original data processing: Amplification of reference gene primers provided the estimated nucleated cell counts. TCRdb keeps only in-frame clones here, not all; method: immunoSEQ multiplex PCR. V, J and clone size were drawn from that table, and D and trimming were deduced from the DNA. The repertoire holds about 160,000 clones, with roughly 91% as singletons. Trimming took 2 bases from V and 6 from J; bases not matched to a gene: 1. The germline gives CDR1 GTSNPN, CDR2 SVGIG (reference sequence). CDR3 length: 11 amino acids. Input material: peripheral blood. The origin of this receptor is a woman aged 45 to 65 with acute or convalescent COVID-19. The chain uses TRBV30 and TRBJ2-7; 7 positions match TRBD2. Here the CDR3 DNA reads TGTGCCTGGAGTTGGGGGGGCGAGCAGTACTTC. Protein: CAWSWGGEQYF.